A selection of T cell receptor beta chains follows, all from one sample in a study of control samples from healthy donors and cancer patients. The repertoire was sequenced with immunoSEQ multiplex PCR; TCRdb's copy has only in-frame clones and lacks some. The profile shows 100,000 to 150,000 clones, around 92% of them singletons. Sequenced material: blood. These receptors all come from a woman aged 45-59 years in good health. The CDR3 runs from the conserved cysteine through the conserved F or W. D genes are given only for firm matches. A clone size is listed for some rows: how often the clone was seen (once, few, many), or a class if it is expanded.

v_gene	abundance	j_gene	d_gene	CDR3nt	CDR3aa
TRBV4-1	once	TRBJ2-3	TRBD2	TGCGCCAGCAGCCATGTTGGGGGGGTTACAGATACGCAGTATTTT	CASSHVGGVTDTQYF
TRBV6-5	-	TRBJ2-5	-	TGTGCCAGCACCGTAGCGAAAGAGACCCAGTACTTC	CASTVAKETQYF
TRBV7-6	-	TRBJ2-1	TRBD1	TGTGCCAGCAGTAAAGGTCCGGGACAGGACAATGAGCAGTTCTTC	CASSKGPGQDNEQFF
TRBV5-1	once	TRBJ2-2	-	TGCGCCAGCAGCCCCGGGCGGGGAGGTGGTACCGGGGAGCTGTTTTTT	CASSPGRGGGTGELFF
TRBV2	-	TRBJ1-1	-	TGTGCCAGCAGTGTTCGGCTTGAAGCTTTCTTT	CASSVRLEAFF
TRBV19	-	TRBJ2-7	TRBD2	TGTGCCAGTAGTATAGGACTAGCGGCGCCCTACGAGCAGTACTTC	CASSIGLAAPYEQYF
TRBV11-3	-	TRBJ1-3	TRBD1	TGTGCCAGCACATCTAGGGGACAGGGGTTGTGGTGTGCTGGAAACACCATATATTTT	CASTSRGQGLWCAGNTIYF
TRBV7-9	-	TRBJ2-1	-	TGTGCCAGCAGCTTAAACTTCCCCTATGCCTACAATGAGCAGTTCTTC	CASSLNFPYAYNEQFF
TRBV19	-	TRBJ2-7	-	TGTGCCAGTAGGAAGACGGGATCCTACGAGCAGTACTTC	CASRKTGSYEQYF
TRBV25-1	-	TRBJ2-7	TRBD2	TGTGCCAGCAGTGAACTAGCGGGAGCGGGGGAGCAGTACTTC	CASSELAGAGEQYF
TRBV5-4	-	TRBJ1-2	TRBD1	TGTGCCAGCAGTCCAGGGGGCCGCAGTGGCTACACCTTC	CASSPGGRSGYTF
TRBV2	-	TRBJ1-1	-	TGTGCCAGCCGCAATGGGGTGGACTCGGCTGAAGCTTTCTTT	CASRNGVDSAEAFF
TRBV28	-	TRBJ2-3	TRBD1	TGTGCCAGCAGCACGGGACAGGGGGCAAGGACAGATACGCAGTATTTT	CASSTGQGARTDTQYF
TRBV3-1/TRBV3-2	-	TRBJ2-3	TRBD1	TGTGCCAGCAGCCAAGAAATGGTCAGGGGGCAAAGGTTCACAGATACGCAGTATTTT	CASSQEMVRGQRFTDTQYF
TRBV15	-	TRBJ2-2	TRBD2	TGTGCCACCAGCAGAGGGGGACTAGCGGGTATTACCGGGGAGCTGTTTTTT	CATSRGGLAGITGELFF
TRBV29-1	few	TRBJ1-2	TRBD1	TGCAGCGTCGGACAGGGGTATGGAGGCTACACCTTC	CSVGQGYGGYTF
TRBV20-1	-	TRBJ2-7	-	TGCAGTGCGGCGAGGGAATACGAGCAGTACTTC	CSAAREYEQYF
TRBV6-5	-	TRBJ1-2	-	TGTGCCAGCGTGGGGAGTTATGGCTACACCTTC	CASVGSYGYTF
TRBV6-5	-	TRBJ1-2	-	TGTGCCAGCGGGGACACGCGAGACTATGGCTACACCTTC	CASGDTRDYGYTF
TRBV11-2	-	TRBJ1-6	TRBD1	TGTGCCAGCAGCAAACTGGGGGACAGGGTCCACTCACCCCTCCACTTT	CASSKLGDRVHSPLHF
TRBV2	-	TRBJ1-1	-	TGTGCCAGCAGTCCTGGGAATATTCATACTGAAGCTTTCTTT	CASSPGNIHTEAFF
TRBV10-3	-	TRBJ1-3	-	TGTGCCATCAGTGAGTCGGGGCACTACTCTGGAAACACCATATATTTT	CAISESGHYSGNTIYF
TRBV19	-	TRBJ1-4	-	TGTGCCAGTAGTATCGACGGACACATAAGGAATGAAAAACTGTTTTTT	CASSIDGHIRNEKLFF
TRBV5-4	-	TRBJ2-5	TRBD1	TGTGCCAGCAGCGGGACAGGGGGCTTGGAGACCCAGTACTTC	CASSGTGGLETQYF